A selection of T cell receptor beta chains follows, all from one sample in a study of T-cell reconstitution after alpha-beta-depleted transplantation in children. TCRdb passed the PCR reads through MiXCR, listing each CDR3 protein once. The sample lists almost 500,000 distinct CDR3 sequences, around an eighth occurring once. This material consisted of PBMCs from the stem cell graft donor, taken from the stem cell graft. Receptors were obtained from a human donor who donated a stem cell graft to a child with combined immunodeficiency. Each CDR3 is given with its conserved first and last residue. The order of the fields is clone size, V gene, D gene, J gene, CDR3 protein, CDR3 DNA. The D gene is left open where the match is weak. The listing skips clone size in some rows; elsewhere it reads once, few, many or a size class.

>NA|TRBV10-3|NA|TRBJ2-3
CAISARSRGGTDTDTQYF
TGTGCCATCAGTGCCCGCTCACGCGGCGGGACGGACACAGATACGCAGTATTTT
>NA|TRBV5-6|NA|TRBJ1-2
CASSKKGRSYGYTF
TGTGCCAGCAGCAAGAAGGGACGGAGCTATGGCTACACCTTC
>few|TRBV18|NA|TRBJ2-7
CASSPTREVYEQYF
TGTGCCAGCTCACCGACGAGGGAAGTCTACGAGCAGTACTTC
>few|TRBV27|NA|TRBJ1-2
CASSPVGVLGYTF
TGTGCCAGCAGCCCTGTGGGGGTCTTAGGCTACACCTTC
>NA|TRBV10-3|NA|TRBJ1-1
CAIGSTGGNTEAFF
TGTGCCATCGGATCCACAGGTGGAAACACTGAAGCTTTCTTT
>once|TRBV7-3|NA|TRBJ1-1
CASSLRAPSQAHTEAFF
TGTGCCAGCAGCTTAAGGGCCCCATCCCAGGCGCATACTGAAGCTTTCTTT
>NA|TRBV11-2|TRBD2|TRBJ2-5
CASSLMGLAGRYQETQYF
TGTGCCAGCAGCTTAATGGGACTAGCGGGAAGGTACCAAGAGACCCAGTACTTC
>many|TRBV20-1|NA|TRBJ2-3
CSAPRGATDTQYF
TGCAGTGCCCCCAGGGGGGCGACAGATACGCAGTATTTT
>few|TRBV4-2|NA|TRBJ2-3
CASSQVRETDTDTQYF
TGTGCCAGCAGCCAAGTCCGGGAGACGGACACAGATACGCAGTATTTT
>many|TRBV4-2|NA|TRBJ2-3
CASSQDGGSDTQYF
TGTGCCAGCAGCCAAGATGGAGGGTCAGATACGCAGTATTTT
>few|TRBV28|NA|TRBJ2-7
CASSFGRLLYF
TGTGCCAGCAGTTTCGGGCGGTTACTTTACTTC
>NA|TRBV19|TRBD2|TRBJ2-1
CASTPMTSSDEQFF
TGTGCCAGCACCCCCATGACTAGCTCGGATGAGCAGTTCTTC
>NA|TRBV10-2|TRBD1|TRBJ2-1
CASSEYSELGGQHEQFF
TGCGCCAGCAGTGAGTACTCAGAACTAGGGGGCCAGCATGAGCAGTTCTTC
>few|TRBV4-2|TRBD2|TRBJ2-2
CASSPLAGGYTGELFF
TGTGCCAGCAGCCCCTTAGCGGGGGGTTACACCGGGGAGCTGTTTTTT
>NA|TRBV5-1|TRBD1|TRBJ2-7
CASSFETGSSYEQYF
TGCGCCAGCAGCTTTGAGACAGGGAGCTCCTACGAGCAGTACTTC
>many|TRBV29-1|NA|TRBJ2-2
CSVFLNTGELFF
TGCAGCGTTTTCCTGAACACCGGGGAGCTGTTTTTT
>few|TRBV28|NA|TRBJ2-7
CASSLSTQQYF
TGTGCCAGCAGTTTATCGACTCAGCAGTACTTC
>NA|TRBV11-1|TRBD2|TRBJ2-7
CASSAGEGTKQYF
TGTGCCAGCAGCGCCGGGGAGGGGACGAAGCAGTACTTC
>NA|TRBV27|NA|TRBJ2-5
CASSLSMDWETQYF
TGTGCCAGCAGTTTATCGATGGACTGGGAGACCCAGTACTTC
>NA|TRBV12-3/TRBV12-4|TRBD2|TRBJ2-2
CASILGGDPFGELFF
TGTGCCAGCATCCTGGGGGGGGATCCCTTCGGGGAGCTGTTTTTT
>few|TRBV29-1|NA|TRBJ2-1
CSVGGGRSYNEQFF
TGCAGCGTCGGAGGGGGCAGGTCCTACAATGAGCAGTTCTTC
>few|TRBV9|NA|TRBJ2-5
CASSVAGWGDLRETQYF
TGTGCCAGCAGCGTAGCCGGGTGGGGGGACCTCCGTGAGACCCAGTACTTC
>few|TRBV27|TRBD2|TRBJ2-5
CASHSGYQETQYF
TGTGCCAGTCATAGCGGGTACCAAGAGACCCAGTACTTC